The table lists the clone carrying this T cell receptor (beta chain) with a few counts. Its specificity is not known. The CDR3 contains 14 residues. J gave up 7 bases and V 4 bases, and 7 bases lay outside the gene matches. The V gene's germline CDR1 is SGHRS and CDR2 YFSETQ. Investigators reverse transcribed all isolated RNA, so they sequenced expressed TCRB transcripts. The protocol was immunoSEQ multiplex PCR, while the TCRdb copy is restricted to in-frame clones and leaves out a portion. The data show hundreds of thousands of clones, roughly 14% seen once. The data are from a study of beta chain features in type 1 diabetes. Notes on the study in general: VDJ junctions from type 1 diabetes patients carried fewer insertions and larger deletions.

The rearrangement joins TRBV5-1 to TRBJ1-3; TRBD1 aligns across 8 bases. This TCR was recovered from a middle-aged woman in good health. Input material: naive CD4+ T cells from blood. The CDR3 DNA reads TGCGCCAGCAGCGCCGGACAGGGCCGGAACACCATATATTTT. This codes for CASSAGQGRNTIYF.